This entry is about one T cell receptor beta chain. TCRdb's copy holds only in-frame clones and misses some; the assay was immunoSEQ multiplex PCR. The top ten clones hold around 8% of a sample with about 200,000 clones, over 70% of them seen once. This CDR3 region has 15 residues. Germline V gene sequence: CDR1 LNHDA, CDR2 SQIVND (reference sequence). Trimming removed 2 bases from V and 0 bases from J, with 8 bases in between. This record comes from a study of blood T cell repertoires in COVID-19. Turning to the study itself: Sample material is recorded as cDNA or gDNA derived from T cells, B-cell-depleted T cells, or PBMCs.

The sequence derives from a woman of 80 years or more with acute or convalescent COVID-19. The sequencing sample was made of peripheral blood. The chain joins TRBV19 to TRBJ1-3; D unresolved. CDR3 protein: CASSISGLSGNTIYF. For the CDR3, the DNA is TGTGCCAGTAGTATATCGGGTCTCTCTGGAAACACCATATATTTT.